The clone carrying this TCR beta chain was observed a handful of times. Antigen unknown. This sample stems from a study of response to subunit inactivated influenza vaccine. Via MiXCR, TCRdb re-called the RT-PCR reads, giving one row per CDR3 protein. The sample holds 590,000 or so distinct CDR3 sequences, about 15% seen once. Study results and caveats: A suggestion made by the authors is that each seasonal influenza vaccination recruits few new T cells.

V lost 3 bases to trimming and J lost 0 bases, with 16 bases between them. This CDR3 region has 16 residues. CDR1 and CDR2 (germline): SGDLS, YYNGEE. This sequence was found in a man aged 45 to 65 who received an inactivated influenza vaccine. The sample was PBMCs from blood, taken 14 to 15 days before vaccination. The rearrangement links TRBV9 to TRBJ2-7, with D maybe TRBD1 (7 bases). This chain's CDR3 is CASSGSQGGDSYEQYF. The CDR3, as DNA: TGTGCCAGCAGCGGTAGCCAGGGGGGCGACTCCTACGAGCAGTACTTC.